This TCR beta chain is from a study of radiotherapy plus CTLA-4 blockade in lung cancer. Whole-study findings and limits: The study found tumor-derived TCR clones expanded in blood after radiotherapy plus ipilimumab. Interferon-beta and early blood T cell clone dynamics reportedly predicted response best.

The study gave focal radiation plus ipilimumab CTLA-4 blockade to patients with chemo-refractory metastatic non-small-cell lung cancer. Concerning this clone: No antigen is known for it.

The V gene lost 2 bases and the J gene lost 2 bases, with 15 bases spanning the gap. From germline, CDR1 is SGHRS and CDR2 YFSETQ. There are 16 residues in the CDR3. Libraries were prepared by immunoSEQ multiplex PCR; TCRdb keeps only in-frame clonotypes and omits some of them. The table shows around 38,000 clones, with roughly 85% occurring only once. The rearrangement joins TRBV5-1 to TRBJ2-3; no clear D. This clonotype was sampled from a human donor with non-small cell lung cancer whose response to radiotherapy plus ipilimumab could not be evaluated. Sequences were derived from peripheral blood, sampled from a patient treated with radiotherapy plus ipilimumab. The CDR3 DNA follows: TGCGCCAGCAGCTTTCGAGGTCTTGGTCCCACAGATACGCAGTATTTT. The encoded protein is CASSFRGLGPTDTQYF. Full variable domain (outside the CDR3, taken from reference TRBV5-1 and TRBJ2-3): KAGVTQTPRYLIKTRGQQVTLSCSPISGHRSVSWYQQTPGQGLQFLFEYFSETQRNKGNFPGRFSGRQFSNSRSEMNVSTLELGDSALYLCASSFRGLGPTDTQYFGPGTRLTVL.